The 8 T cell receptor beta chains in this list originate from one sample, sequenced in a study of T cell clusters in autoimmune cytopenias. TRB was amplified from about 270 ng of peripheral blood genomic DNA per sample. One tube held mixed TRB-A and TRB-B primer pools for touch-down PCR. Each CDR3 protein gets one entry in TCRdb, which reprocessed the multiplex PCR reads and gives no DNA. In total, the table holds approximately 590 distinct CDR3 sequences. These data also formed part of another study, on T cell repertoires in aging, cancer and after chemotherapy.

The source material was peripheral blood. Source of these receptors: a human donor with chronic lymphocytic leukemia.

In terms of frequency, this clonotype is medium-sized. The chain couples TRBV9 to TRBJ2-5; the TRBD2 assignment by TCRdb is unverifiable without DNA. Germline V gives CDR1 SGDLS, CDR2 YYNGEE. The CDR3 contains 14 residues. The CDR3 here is CASSGGLGAETQYF.

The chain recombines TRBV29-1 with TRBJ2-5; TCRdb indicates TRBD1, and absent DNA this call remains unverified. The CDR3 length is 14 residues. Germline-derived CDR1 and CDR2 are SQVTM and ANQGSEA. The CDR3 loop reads CSVVRRTGQETQYF. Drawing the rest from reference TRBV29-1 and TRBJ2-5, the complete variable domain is SAVISQKPSRDICQRGTSLTIQCQVDSQVTMMFWYRQQPGQSLTLIATANQGSEATYESGFVIDKFPISRPNLTFSTLTVSNMSPEDSSIYLCSVVRRTGQETQYFGPGTRLLVL.

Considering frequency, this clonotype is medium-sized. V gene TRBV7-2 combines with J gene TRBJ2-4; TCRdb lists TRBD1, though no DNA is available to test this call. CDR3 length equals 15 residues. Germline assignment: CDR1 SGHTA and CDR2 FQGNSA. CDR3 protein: CASSDMIQGPEALNF.

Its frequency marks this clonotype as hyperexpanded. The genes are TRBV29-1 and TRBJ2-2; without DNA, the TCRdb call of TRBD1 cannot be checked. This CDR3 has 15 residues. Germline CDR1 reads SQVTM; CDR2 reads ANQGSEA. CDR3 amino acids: CSYRSGHHNTGELFF.

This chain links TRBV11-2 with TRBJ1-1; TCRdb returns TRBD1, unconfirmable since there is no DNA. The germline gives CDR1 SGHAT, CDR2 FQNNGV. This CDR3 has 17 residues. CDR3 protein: CASSSRQTSGSNTEAFF. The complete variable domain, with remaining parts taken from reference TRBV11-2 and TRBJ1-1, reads EAGVAQSPRYKIIEKRQSVAFWCNPISGHATLYWYQQILGQGPKLLIQFQNNGVVDDSQLPKDRFSAERLKGVDSTLKIQPAKLEDSAVYLCASSSRQTSGSNTEAFFGQGTRLTVV.

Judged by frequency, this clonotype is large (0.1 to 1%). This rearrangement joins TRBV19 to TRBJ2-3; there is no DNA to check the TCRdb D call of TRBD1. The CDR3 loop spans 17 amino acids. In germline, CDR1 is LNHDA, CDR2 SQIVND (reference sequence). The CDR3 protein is CASSYTRRTGGTDTQYF. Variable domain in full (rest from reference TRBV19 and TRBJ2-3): DGGITQSPKYLFRKEGQNVTLSCEQNLNHDAMYWYRQDPGQGLRLIYYSQIVNDFQKGDIAEGYSVSREKKESFPLTVTSAQKNPTAFYLCASSYTRRTGGTDTQYFGPGTRLTVL.

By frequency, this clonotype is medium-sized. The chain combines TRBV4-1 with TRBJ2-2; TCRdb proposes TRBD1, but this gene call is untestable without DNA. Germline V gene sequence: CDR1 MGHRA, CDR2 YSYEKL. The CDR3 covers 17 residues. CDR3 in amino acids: CASSQDRGGANTGELFF.

This CDR3 reads CASSAPGRGHGYTF. The chain couples TRBV6-5 to TRBJ1-2; absent DNA, TCRdb's TRBD1 call cannot be checked. Germline CDR1 MNHEY, CDR2 SVGAGI. This CDR3 is built from 14 residues.